This TCR beta chain was found in a study of STAT5B mutations in CD4+ large granular lymphocyte leukemia. Germline CDR1 MNHEY, CDR2 SVGAGI. The CDR3 spans 14 residues. V trimming: 9 bases; J trimming: 1 base; junction bases outside the gene matches: 5. Study outcomes and limitations: No patients shared main leukemic clonotypes, though about 24% appeared at low frequency elsewhere.

Remarks on this clone: Its antigen remains unknown.

Per the study methods: A productive frequency of 2.59 x 10-5 was the lowest detectable. Clones were read by immunoSEQ multiplex PCR, and TCRdb kept only the in-frame ones, dropping some. V and J calls plus clone size are reproduced from that table; the DNA served to infer D and trimming. The sample has under 40,000 clones, around 71% seen once; the top ten hold more than 0.35%. The sequence was collected from a human donor in good health. The chain uses TRBV6-5 and TRBJ2-4; TRBD2 matches 8 bases. Sequencing used CD4+ T cells from blood buffy coats. The CDR3 DNA reads as TGTGCCAGTCGCGGCGGGGGGGCCAAAAACATTCAGTACTTC. Its protein product is CASRGGGAKNIQYF.